This is a list of T cell receptor beta chains from one sample in a study of T cells in Graves' hyperthyroidism and ophthalmopathy. Using its own MiXCR run on the multiplex PCR reads, TCRdb lists one record per CDR3 protein. The sample contains fewer than 750,000 distinct CDR3 sequences, roughly 15% of which appear only once. Sequencing input: blood. The receptor source for this set is a woman in her fifties or sixties with Graves' ophthalmopathy. CDR3s include the opening cysteine and the closing phenylalanine or tryptophan. D genes are given only for firm matches. The size field is filled for only some rows; it gives once, few, many or a size class.

j_call v_call clone_size d_call cdr3_aa
TRBJ2-7 TRBV6-2/TRBV6-3 many NA CASSYTVLTYEQYF
TRBJ1-6 TRBV27 NA TRBD1 CASRDDRGSASPLHF
TRBJ2-5 TRBV7-8 few TRBD2 CASSERAGLAGMKETQYF
TRBJ1-5 TRBV27 many NA CASSLFGSSNQPQHF
TRBJ1-1 TRBV7-9 few NA CASSLESPFAEAFF
TRBJ1-4 TRBV12-5 NA TRBD1 CASGPGQASEKLFF
TRBJ2-7 TRBV6-6 many TRBD2 CASSYLTDYSGSGGEQYF
TRBJ2-1 TRBV2 NA NA CASSEYPRISYNEQFF
TRBJ2-2 TRBV5-1 many NA CASSSPRVGRAGELFF
TRBJ2-1 TRBV9 NA NA CASSANTYNEQFF
TRBJ2-1 TRBV12-3/TRBV12-4 few NA CASSARTVNEQFF
TRBJ1-3 TRBV6-2/TRBV6-3 NA NA CATNRDFLHSGNTIYF
TRBJ2-1 TRBV6-2/TRBV6-3 many TRBD2 CASSNRDRGLAGANEQFF
TRBJ2-1 TRBV11-3 many TRBD2 CASSVMVTSGSENEQFF
TRBJ2-3 TRBV5-1 many TRBD1 CASSWGQGARTDTQYF
TRBJ2-1 TRBV6-1 few NA CASTPGGAGVFF
TRBJ2-1 TRBV5-6 few TRBD2 CASSWEGPYNEQFF